These T cell receptor beta chains were read from a single sample in a study. TCRdb re-called the 5' RACE reads with MiXCR, one entry per CDR3 protein. The repertoire has fewer than 40,000 distinct CDR3 sequences, roughly a quarter of them found once; the top ten carry roughly 4.5%. The sample was memory CD4+ T cells sorted from blood. The receptors were sampled from a female donor with breast cancer. Both conserved end residues are part of each CDR3. Each record gives: D gene, clone size, V gene, J gene, CDR3 protein, CDR3 DNA. The D gene is left open where the match is weak. Size values are once, few and many counts, or a class for expanded clones, and some rows have none.

>NA|many|TRBV5-1|TRBJ2-7
CASSLGLDYEQYF
TGCGCCAGCAGCTTGGGACTAGACTACGAGCAGTACTTC
>NA|few|TRBV27|TRBJ2-1
CASSGGYNEQFF
TGTGCCAGCTCCGGGGGCTACAATGAGCAGTTCTTC
>NA|many|TRBV11-2|TRBJ2-5
CASSLDPAYGPMSETQYF
TGTGCCAGCAGCTTAGATCCCGCATATGGTCCCATGTCCGAGACCCAGTACTTC
>TRBD1|few|TRBV5-1|TRBJ2-7
CASSYRSGTAYEQYF
TGCGCCAGCAGCTATAGATCCGGGACAGCTTACGAGCAGTACTTC
>NA|many|TRBV6-5|TRBJ2-3
CASSYGADTDTQYF
TGTGCCAGCAGTTACGGAGCGGACACAGATACGCAGTATTTT
>NA|many|TRBV6-1|TRBJ1-5
CASIQKGMQAYNQPQHF
TGTGCCAGCATCCAAAAGGGGATGCAGGCCTACAATCAGCCCCAGCATTTT
>TRBD1|medium-sized|TRBV7-9|TRBJ2-1
CASSLPGQPYNEQFF
TGTGCCAGCAGCTTACCGGGACAGCCCTACAATGAGCAGTTCTTC
>NA|few|TRBV6-1|TRBJ1-5
CASSESRADNQPQHF
TGTGCCAGCAGTGAATCGAGGGCTGATAATCAGCCCCAGCATTTT
>NA|many|TRBV28|TRBJ1-3
CASSLGPGPGNTIYF
TGTGCCAGCAGTTTAGGCCCAGGGCCTGGAAACACCATATATTTT
>TRBD1|NA|TRBV7-8|TRBJ2-7
CASSRNRGIYEQYF
TGTGCCAGCAGCCGGAACAGGGGGATCTATGAGCAGTACTTC
>TRBD2|NA|TRBV6-2/TRBV6-3|TRBJ2-5
CASRELAGGQETQYF
TGTGCCAGCAGGGAACTAGCGGGAGGCCAAGAGACCCAGTACTTC
>TRBD1|few|TRBV12-3/TRBV12-4|TRBJ2-4
CASSLVFAGTGRMEDIQYF
TGTGCCAGCAGTTTAGTCTTCGCCGGGACAGGGAGGATGGAAGACATTCAGTACTTC
>NA|NA|TRBV10-1|TRBJ2-1
CARPMAVSYNEQFF
TGCGCCAGGCCAATGGCCGTTTCATACAATGAGCAGTTCTTC
>TRBD2|many|TRBV7-3|TRBJ2-5
CASSLTVAGQETQYF
TGTGCCAGCAGCTTAACGGTAGCGGGACAAGAGACCCAGTACTTC
>TRBD1|NA|TRBV20-1|TRBJ2-7
CSVRGGTGRYEQYF
TGCAGTGTTAGAGGGGGGACAGGACGCTACGAGCAGTACTTC
>NA|medium-sized|TRBV4-3|TRBJ2-5
CASSQGIRRETQYF
TGCGCCAGCAGCCAAGGGATCCGGCGAGAGACCCAGTACTTC
>NA|few|TRBV4-1|TRBJ2-2
CASSHPDYTGELFF
TGCGCCAGCAGCCATCCTGACTACACCGGGGAGCTGTTTTTT
>NA|NA|TRBV20-1|TRBJ2-1
CSARDLEFSSYNEQFF
TGCAGTGCTAGAGATCTGGAGTTTAGCTCCTACAATGAGCAGTTCTTC
>NA|many|TRBV4-1|TRBJ1-5
CASSSSLNQPQHF
TGCGCCAGCAGCTCAAGCCTGAATCAGCCCCAGCATTTT
>NA|NA|TRBV12-3/TRBV12-4|TRBJ2-7
CASSLAPWEQYF
TGTGCCAGCAGTTTAGCCCCGTGGGAGCAGTACTTC
>NA|many|TRBV5-1|TRBJ1-1
CASSLFVDTEAFF
TGCGCCAGCAGCTTGTTCGTCGACACTGAAGCTTTCTTT
>TRBD1|few|TRBV20-1|TRBJ1-1
CSAGTGSNTEAFF
TGCAGTGCCGGGACAGGATCGAACACTGAAGCTTTCTTT
>TRBD1|medium-sized|TRBV6-5|TRBJ1-2
CASRAPGQGAYGYTF
TGTGCCAGCAGAGCTCCGGGACAGGGCGCCTATGGCTACACCTTC
>NA|NA|TRBV7-9|TRBJ1-6
CASSPGRDDSPLHF
TGTGCCAGCAGCCCCGGACGGGATGATTCACCCCTCCACTTT
>NA|NA|TRBV5-4|TRBJ1-5
CASSFGGSNQPQHF
TGTGCCAGCAGCTTTGGTGGGTCCAATCAGCCCCAGCATTTT
>NA|NA|TRBV4-3|TRBJ2-1
CASSQGPTGRGYNEQFF
TGCGCCAGCAGCCAAGGCCCAACAGGGAGAGGCTACAATGAGCAGTTCTTC
>NA|few|TRBV12-3/TRBV12-4|TRBJ1-5
CASSFRRVNQPQHF
TGTGCCAGCAGTTTTCGGCGGGTGAATCAGCCCCAGCATTTT
>NA|few|TRBV12-3/TRBV12-4|TRBJ1-1
CASSWGTPGHRTKAFF
TGTGCCAGCAGTTGGGGAACGCCGGGACATCGTACAAAAGCTTTCTTT
>NA|many|TRBV7-9|TRBJ1-1
CASSLAALQGTWDTEAFF
TGTGCCAGCAGCTTAGCGGCCCTTCAGGGGACTTGGGACACTGAAGCTTTCTTT
>NA|NA|TRBV7-2|TRBJ1-4
CASSLAATNEKLFF
TGTGCCAGCAGCTTAGCTGCAACTAATGAAAAACTGTTTTTT
>NA|NA|TRBV6-5|TRBJ1-6
CASSQVYRSPLHF
TGTGCCAGCAGCCAGGTATACAGGTCACCCCTCCACTTT
>NA|few|TRBV20-1|TRBJ1-1
CSARPLDTYTEAFF
TGCAGTGCTAGGCCTCTGGACACGTACACTGAAGCTTTCTTT
>TRBD1|NA|TRBV28|TRBJ2-1
CASSPRTGYNEQFF
TGTGCCAGCAGTCCACGGACAGGATACAATGAGCAGTTCTTC
>NA|many|TRBV27|TRBJ2-1
CASSLTRDYNEQFF
TGTGCCAGCAGTTTAACTAGGGATTACAATGAGCAGTTCTTC
>NA|NA|TRBV21-1|TRBJ2-4
CASSKQRGQSAKNIQYF
TGTGCCAGCAGCAAACAGCGAGGACAGTCAGCCAAAAACATTCAGTACTTC
>TRBD1|NA|TRBV6-6|TRBJ2-7
CASSYWPGQGLEEQYF
TGTGCCAGCAGTTACTGGCCGGGACAGGGGCTGGAGGAGCAGTACTTC
>NA|medium-sized|TRBV5-1|TRBJ2-1
CATTGSYNEQFF
TGCGCCACCACAGGCTCCTACAATGAGCAGTTCTTC
>TRBD1|NA|TRBV7-2|TRBJ2-3
CASSVQRGQGAILDTQYF
TGTGCCAGCAGCGTACAAAGAGGACAGGGGGCGATCTTAGATACGCAGTATTTT
>NA|few|TRBV28|TRBJ1-3
CASSLSGSGNTIYF
TGTGCCAGCAGTTTATCCGGGTCGGGAAACACCATATATTTT
>NA|NA|TRBV6-2/TRBV6-3|TRBJ2-1
CASSYQGRKQFF
TGTGCCAGCAGTTACCAGGGACGGAAGCAGTTCTTC
>NA|NA|TRBV9|TRBJ2-7
CASSVEGYEQYF
TGTGCCAGCAGCGTAGAAGGCTACGAGCAGTACTTC
>NA|few|TRBV27|TRBJ2-3
CASTHGPIADTQYF
TGTGCCAGCACCCATGGCCCCATTGCAGATACGCAGTATTTT
>NA|NA|TRBV4-2|TRBJ1-1
CASSPLYGAEAFF
TGTGCCAGCAGCCCACTCTACGGGGCTGAAGCTTTCTTT
>TRBD2|many|TRBV9|TRBJ2-1
CASSVRRGDPYNEQFF
TGTGCCAGCAGCGTCCGGCGGGGGGACCCCTACAATGAGCAGTTCTTC
>NA|once|TRBV27|TRBJ2-5
CASSLRETRYF
TGTGCCAGCAGTTTAAGAGAGACCCGGTACTTC
>NA|NA|TRBV27|TRBJ2-1
CASSPSSVHEQFF
TGTGCCAGCAGCCCCTCCTCGGTCCATGAGCAGTTCTTC
>TRBD1|once|TRBV11-1|TRBJ2-7
CASRRTGEGEQYF
TGTGCCAGCAGACGGACAGGGGAGGGCGAGCAGTACTTC
>TRBD2|NA|TRBV4-2|TRBJ2-5
CASSQALGLAETQYF
TGTGCCAGCAGCCAAGCCCTGGGACTAGCGGAGACCCAGTACTTC
>TRBD2|few|TRBV7-8|TRBJ2-7
CASSYTHSSGRSSYEQYF
TGTGCCAGCAGTTATACCCATTCTAGCGGGCGTAGCTCCTACGAGCAGTACTTC
>NA|few|TRBV12-3/TRBV12-4|TRBJ2-5
CASRSGLQETQYF
TGTGCCAGCAGAAGCGGGCTACAAGAGACCCAGTACTTC
>TRBD2|few|TRBV7-9|TRBJ2-5
CASRLAGGEETQYF
TGTGCCAGCAGGTTAGCGGGAGGGGAAGAGACCCAGTACTTC
>TRBD2|few|TRBV20-1|TRBJ2-5
CSATYSGSEAETQYF
TGCAGTGCTACCTATAGCGGGAGCGAGGCAGAGACCCAGTACTTC
>NA|NA|TRBV12-3/TRBV12-4|TRBJ1-5
CASSLFPGQPQHF
TGTGCCAGCAGCCTTTTTCCAGGCCAGCCCCAGCATTTT
>NA|few|TRBV24-1|TRBJ2-5
CATSGIGAEETQYF
TGTGCCACCAGTGGGATAGGGGCGGAAGAGACCCAGTACTTC